This entry lists 32 T cell receptor beta chains sequenced from one sample in a study of human T cells and chemical hapten exposure. Time point: pre-sensitization, week 0. The treatment is: therapeutic diphenylcyclopropenone sensitization with weekly scalp DPC. TCRdb called the RACE reads again in MiXCR, with one record for every CDR3 protein. The profile shows 50,000 to 65,000 distinct CDR3 sequences, about 6.7% of them singletons. This specimen consisted of whole blood, obtained in connection with sensitization to the hapten diphenylcyclopropenone (DPC). The receptors stem from a woman aged 25 to 45 with alopecia areata. Some clones in this sample may be carry-over from other donors' samples.

This clonotype was counted ten times or more. This rearrangement joins TRBV6-6 to TRBJ1-1, with 7 bases fitting TRBD1. This CDR3 comprises 12 residues. Germline V CDR1 and CDR2: MNHNY, SVGAGI (reference sequence). V lost 5 bases to trimming and J lost 8 bases; unmatched junction nucleotides: 5. The CDR3 here is CASSPTGVEAFF. In DNA form, the CDR3 reads TGTGCCAGCAGTCCAACAGGGGTGGAAGCTTTCTTT.

The V call is TRBV2, the J call TRBJ1-2; TRBD1 matches at 7 bases. With 4 bases clipped from V and 2 bases from J, the junction kept 16 bases outside the gene matches. Germline V gene sequence: CDR1 SNHLY, CDR2 FYNNEI. The CDR3 spans 18 residues. CDR3 in amino acids: CASSVLTTGRVGNYGYTF. The CDR3 region has the DNA TGTGCCAGCAGTGTTTTGACGACAGGGCGAGTGGGCAACTATGGCTACACCTTC.

This clonotype was seen ten or more times. The chain recombines TRBV18 with TRBJ1-1, with D possibly TRBD1 on 6 matching bases. This CDR3 region has 13 residues. V lost 5 bases and J lost 2, with 9 bases in between. Germline loops: CDR1 KGHSH, CDR2 LQKENI. The CDR3 reads CASSSGQNTEAFF. The CDR3 DNA follows: TGTGCCAGCTCATCGGGACAAAACACTGAAGCTTTCTTT. Full variable domain (remainder filled in from reference TRBV18 and TRBJ1-1): NAGVMQNPRHLVRRRGQEARLRCSPMKGHSHVYWYRQLPEEGLKFMVYLQKENIIDESGMPKERFSAEFPKEGPSILRIQQVVRGDSAAYFCASSSGQNTEAFFGQGTRLTVV.

There are many counts of this clonotype. CDR3 coding DNA: TGTGCCAGCAGTTTATATGGGGATGGCTACACCTTC. Residues: CASSLYGDGYTF. This chain links TRBV28 with TRBJ1-2; D is unclear. V lost 1 base and J lost 6, with 6 bases in between. This CDR3 has 12 amino acids. The V gene's germline CDR1 is MDHEN and CDR2 SYDVKM.

This clonotype has at least ten counts. This sequence joins TRBV5-1 and TRBJ2-5; tentatively, D is TRBD1 (6 bases). CDR1 is SGHRS, CDR2 YFSETQ, per germline. This CDR3 contains 13 residues. V lost 4 bases and J lost 5, with 12 bases in between. CDR3 nucleotides: TGCGCCAGCAGCGCGAACAGGGCCGAGACCCAGTACTTC. Residues: CASSANRAETQYF.

There are many counts of this clonotype. The chain combines TRBV4-2 with TRBJ1-1, with D perhaps matching TRBD1 (5 bases). The germline V and J ends were trimmed by 1 base and 4 bases, with 16 bases remaining between them. This CDR3 region has 16 residues. Germline CDR1 reads LGHNA; CDR2 reads YNFKEQ. The CDR3 nucleotides are TGTGCCAGCAGCCAAGTCGCCGTCCGGGGCTCCACTGAAGCTTTCTTT. Protein sequence: CASSQVAVRGSTEAFF.

This clonotype appeared many times. The rearrangement joins TRBV29-1 to TRBJ1-2; no firm D call. Trimming removed 6 bases from V and 4 bases from J, with 12 bases in between. CDR3 length equals 12 residues. CDR1 and CDR2 from the germline V gene are SQVTM and ANQGSEA. CDR3 nucleotides: TGCAGCGTGCAGGAGGGCGGCTATGGCTACACCTTC. Translation: CSVQEGGYGYTF.

Many counts were recorded for this clonotype. The chain uses TRBV6-1 and TRBJ1-6, with D unclear. Per the germline V gene, CDR1 is MNHNS and CDR2 is SASEGT. V was cut by 4 bases and J by 11 bases, with 12 bases left in between. This CDR3 contains 13 residues. The CDR3 sequence: CASSASTSPPLHF. For the CDR3, the DNA is TGTGCCAGCAGTGCATCTACATCGCCACCCCTCCACTTT.

At least ten counts were recorded for this clonotype. The CDR3 bases are TGTGCCAGCAATGAGGGGACAGGTCCCATGGACACCTTC. Encoded protein: CASNEGTGPMDTF. The chain has TRBV2 and TRBJ1-2; 8 positions match TRBD1. CDR3 length equals 13 residues. Germline values: CDR1 SNHLY, CDR2 FYNNEI. The J segment lost 12 bases and the V segment lost 7 bases, leaving 13 bases of the junction unmatched.

The chain links TRBV9 to TRBJ2-2, with TRBD2 identical over 10 bases. Germline loops: CDR1 SGDLS, CDR2 YYNGEE. The CDR3 extends over 16 amino acids. The J segment lost 8 bases and the V segment lost 1 base, leaving 8 bases of the junction unmatched. CDR3 DNA sequence: TGTGCCAGCAGCGTATATCCTAGCGGGGGAGCGGGGGAGCTGTTTTTT. Its protein product is CASSVYPSGGAGELFF.

At least ten counts were recorded for this clonotype. The gene calls are TRBV5-1 and TRBJ1-1; D not resolved. The CDR3 has 15 amino acids. V lost 2 bases to trimming and J lost 1 base, with 12 bases between them. CDR1 is SGHRS and CDR2 is YFSETQ in the germline V gene. The CDR3 sequence: CASSLDTTRNTEAFF. CDR3 nucleotides: TGCGCCAGCAGCTTAGATACGACCAGGAACACTGAAGCTTTCTTT. Looking up the rest from reference TRBV5-1 and TRBJ1-1 gives the full variable domain: KAGVTQTPRYLIKTRGQQVTLSCSPISGHRSVSWYQQTPGQGLQFLFEYFSETQRNKGNFPGRFSGRQFSNSRSEMNVSTLELGDSALYLCASSLDTTRNTEAFFGQGTRLTVV.

The chain uses TRBV7-2 and TRBJ1-1; 7 nucleotides align to TRBD1. The germline V gene encodes CDR1 SGHTA and CDR2 FQGNSA. The ends lost 6 bases at V and 3 bases at J; junction bases unmatched: 4. The CDR3 is 13 residues long. The CDR3: CASRTQGDTEAFF. The DNA for the CDR3 is TGTGCCAGCAGGACCCAGGGGGACACTGAAGCTTTCTTT.

This clonotype was seen many times. The rearrangement joins TRBV29-1 to TRBJ2-5; 10 bases match TRBD1. Looked up from germline, CDR1 is SQVTM and CDR2 is ANQGSEA. The junction had 9 bases not matched to a gene; V was cut back by 3 bases and J by 5 bases. This CDR3 is 15 amino acids long. As DNA, the CDR3 is TGCAGCGTTGACACGACAGGGGGCTATGGGGAGACCCAGTACTTC. Protein sequence: CSVDTTGGYGETQYF.

This clonotype was seen ten or more times. CDR3 residues: CASSQEVAEPNTQYF. For the CDR3, the DNA is TGTGCCAGCAGCCAAGAGGTAGCGGAGCCCAATACGCAGTATTTT. The chain joins TRBV4-2 to TRBJ2-3, with TRBD2 as a possible D gene (6 bases). The length of the CDR3 is 15 residues. From germline, CDR1 is LGHNA and CDR2 YNFKEQ. V gave up 0 bases and J gave up 7 bases, with 14 bases separating them.

In this sample, this clonotype turned up many times. The chain carries TRBV6-1 and TRBJ1-2, with 7 bases fitting TRBD1. The ends lost 6 bases at V and 6 bases at J; junction bases unmatched: 7. This CDR3 spans 13 amino acids. Germline values: CDR1 MNHNS, CDR2 SASEGT. CDR3 sequence (DNA): TGTGCCAGCAGCCGGGAGACAGGGAATGGCTACACCTTC. This sequence encodes CASSRETGNGYTF.

This clonotype was observed at least ten times. V usage is TRBV7-2 and J usage is TRBJ2-3, with a weak D call TRBD2 (7 bases). Germline V gene sequence: CDR1 SGHTA, CDR2 FQGNSA. The CDR3 has 18 residues. V shed 2 bases and J shed 0 bases, with 18 bases lying between them. In DNA, the CDR3 is TGTGCCAGCAGCTTACCTGCTGGGGGGGCCTTTAGCACAGATACGCAGTATTTT. This encodes CASSLPAGGAFSTDTQYF.

This sequence joins TRBV9 and TRBJ1-1, with a possible D match to TRBD1 (5 bases). The CDR3 totals 13 residues. Germline assignment: CDR1 SGDLS and CDR2 YYNGEE. V gave up 4 bases and J gave up 10 bases, with 17 bases separating them. In DNA, the CDR3 is TGTGCCAGCAGCCAAGGTAGAGACAGTGGAGCTTTCTTT. It encodes CASSQGRDSGAFF.

This clonotype was seen repeatedly, ten times or more. This chain joins TRBV10-3 and TRBJ2-3; D not resolved. Trimming cost V 6 bases and J 2 bases, with 12 bases left between them. The CDR3 has 14 residues. CDR1 is ENHRY, CDR2 SYGVKD, per germline. The CDR3 region is CAISERVDTDTQYF. DNA of the CDR3: TGTGCCATCAGCGAACGGGTTGACACAGATACGCAGTATTTT.

This clonotype came up many times. The chain employs TRBV3-1 and TRBJ2-3; 12 nucleotides agree with TRBD2. The CDR3 covers 16 residues. V shed 4 bases and J 2 bases; nucleotides not matched to a gene: 4. CDR1 is LGHDT and CDR2 is YNNKEL in the germline V gene (reference sequence). This CDR3 reads CASSPGTSGSTDTQYF. Here the CDR3 DNA reads TGTGCCAGCAGCCCCGGGACTAGCGGGTCCACAGATACGCAGTATTTT.

At least ten counts were recorded for this clonotype. The chain combines TRBV12-3 or TRBV12-4 with TRBJ1-2, with 8 bases that match TRBD1. J lost 5 bases, V lost 4 bases, and 9 bases had no gene match. The CDR3 extends over 15 amino acids. As DNA, the CDR3 is TGTGCCAGCAGTTCCAACTTGGACAGGGCATATGGCTACACCTTC. Its translation is CASSSNLDRAYGYTF.

There are many counts of this clonotype. V usage is TRBV19 and J usage is TRBJ2-1; D call uncertain. Germline V gives CDR1 LNHDA, CDR2 SQIVND (reference sequence). V gave up 4 bases and J gave up 13 bases, with 11 bases separating them. The CDR3 sequence is 11 residues long. CDR3 amino acids: CASSRSRLQFF. CDR3 DNA: TGTGCCAGTAGTAGGTCACGTCTACAGTTCTTC.

This chain connects TRBV10-3 to TRBJ1-4; perhaps TRBD1 as D (5 bases). The V end lost 4 bases, the J end lost 5 bases, and 11 bases lay between the germline ends. The germline CDR1 and CDR2 sequences are ENHRY and SYGVKD. The CDR3 has 14 amino acids. CDR3 residues: CAISGAGPNEKLFF. The CDR3 region has the DNA TGTGCCATCAGTGGGGCAGGGCCCAATGAAAAACTGTTTTTT.

This clonotype was seen many times. This chain joins TRBV30 and TRBJ1-1; perhaps TRBD1 as D (5 bases). The V gene's germline CDR1 is GTSNPN and CDR2 SVGIG (reference sequence). This CDR3 contains 13 residues. V shed 1 base and J shed 10 bases, with 16 bases lying between them. This CDR3 is CAWSGGGGGRAFF. For the CDR3, the DNA is TGTGCCTGGAGTGGCGGGGGTGGGGGACGAGCTTTCTTT. The full variable domain, in which reference TRBV30 and TRBJ1-1 provide the parts outside the CDR3, is SQTIHQWPATLVQPVGSPLSLECTVEGTSNPNLYWYRQAAGRGLQLLFYSVGIGQISSEVPQNLSASRPQDRQFILSSKKLLLSDSGFYLCAWSGGGGGRAFFGQGTRLTVV.

This clonotype has at least ten counts. The rearrangement uses TRBV2 and TRBJ2-3; the D call may be TRBD1 or TRBD2 (5 bases each). Trimming took 8 bases from V and 6 from J, leaving 15 bases between them. Germline-derived CDR1 and CDR2 are SNHLY and FYNNEI. The CDR3 length is 13 residues. This CDR3 is CASCGTEGDTQYF. CDR3 nucleotides: TGTGCCAGCTGTGGCACTGAGGGGGATACGCAGTATTTT.

This clonotype was found many times. The rearrangement joins TRBV19 to TRBJ1-1; TRBD1 might be the D (5 bases). The CDR3 runs to 15 residues. The germline V gene has CDR1 LNHDA and CDR2 SQIVND (reference sequence). Between the trimmed V and J ends, which lost 6 bases and 6 bases, there was a span of 20 bases. CDR3 residues: CASSRGRLTGAEAFF. The CDR3 DNA reads as TGTGCCAGTAGCCGGGGGAGACTGACGGGCGCTGAAGCTTTCTTT.

This clonotype appeared many times. The chain uses TRBV3-1 and TRBJ2-7; 9 bases agree with TRBD1. CDR3 length: 15 amino acids. The V gene's germline CDR1 is LGHDT and CDR2 YNNKEL (reference sequence). The trim removed 3 bases at V and 2 bases at J, leaving 5 bases unmatched. In DNA form, the CDR3 reads TGTGCCAGCAGCCAGACAGGGGGAAATGCCTACGAGCAGTACTTC. It translates to CASSQTGGNAYEQYF.

This clonotype has a count of ten or more. V gene TRBV14 combines with J gene TRBJ2-3; 7 nucleotides match TRBD1. The V and J ends lost 2 bases and 0 bases, in that order; junction bases with no gene match: 2. The germline V gene has CDR1 SGHDN and CDR2 FVKESK. This CDR3 comprises 15 residues. The CDR3 DNA sequence: TGTGCCAGCAGCCAACAGGGGGTTAGCACAGATACGCAGTATTTT. This codes for CASSQQGVSTDTQYF. The full variable domain, completed using reference TRBV14 and TRBJ2-3, is EAGVTQFPSHSVIEKGQTVTLRCDPISGHDNLYWYRRVMGKEIKFLLHFVKESKQDESGMPNNRFLAERTGGTYSTLKVQPAELEDSGVYFCASSQQGVSTDTQYFGPGTRLTVL.

This clonotype was observed a few times. The chain joins TRBV3-1 to TRBJ1-1, with D unresolved. From germline, CDR1 is LGHDT and CDR2 YNNKEL (reference sequence). Trimming shortened V by 7 bases and J by 4 bases, and 16 bases separated the two germline ends. The CDR3 contains 14 residues. The CDR3 nucleotides are TGTGCCAGCACTGAGGAGGGCGTCGGCACTGAAGCTTTCTTT. Residues: CASTEEGVGTEAFF.

Many counts were recorded for this clonotype. CDR3 in DNA: TGTGCCAGCAGCTTGGCGGGGGACAATGAGCAGTTCTTC. This encodes CASSLAGDNEQFF. This chain joins TRBV5-6 and TRBJ2-1, with D possibly being TRBD2 (6 bases). This CDR3 region has 13 residues. V lost 0 bases to trimming and J lost 5 bases, with 6 bases between them. Germline V gene lookup returns CDR1 SGHDT and CDR2 YYEEEE.

This clonotype was counted a few times. The rearrangement joins TRBV29-1 to TRBJ1-1; D ambiguous. The CDR3 is 14 residues long. The ends were cut back, 8 bases at V and 1 base at J, with 17 bases in the middle. Germline assignment: CDR1 SQVTM and CDR2 ANQGSEA. The CDR3 nucleotides read TGCAGCCCCTCTCCGGTTCTAACGAACACTGAAGCTTTCTTT. This sequence encodes CSPSPVLTNTEAFF. The full variable domain, with the rest looked up from reference TRBV29-1 and TRBJ1-1, is SAVISQKPSRDICQRGTSLTIQCQVDSQVTMMFWYRQQPGQSLTLIATANQGSEATYESGFVIDKFPISRPNLTFSTLTVSNMSPEDSSIYLCSPSPVLTNTEAFFGQGTRLTVV.

This chain connects TRBV12-3 or TRBV12-4 to TRBJ1-2; D possibly corresponds to TRBD1 (5 bases). The CDR3 is made up of 15 amino acids. V dropped 3 bases and J dropped 4 bases, with 15 bases sitting between them. The CDR3 DNA follows: TGTGCCAGCAGTTTGGAGGGGTTGGGTGTCTATGGCTACACCTTC. This sequence encodes CASSLEGLGVYGYTF.

This clonotype was counted ten times or more. This chain joins TRBV2 and TRBJ1-4; D is uncertain. V was trimmed by 3 bases and J by 8 bases, leaving 7 bases between them. In germline, CDR1 is SNHLY, CDR2 FYNNEI. This CDR3 is built from 12 residues. In nucleotides, the CDR3 is TGTGCCAGCAGTGAGGGCCGGGAAAAACTGTTTTTT. Its protein product is CASSEGREKLFF.